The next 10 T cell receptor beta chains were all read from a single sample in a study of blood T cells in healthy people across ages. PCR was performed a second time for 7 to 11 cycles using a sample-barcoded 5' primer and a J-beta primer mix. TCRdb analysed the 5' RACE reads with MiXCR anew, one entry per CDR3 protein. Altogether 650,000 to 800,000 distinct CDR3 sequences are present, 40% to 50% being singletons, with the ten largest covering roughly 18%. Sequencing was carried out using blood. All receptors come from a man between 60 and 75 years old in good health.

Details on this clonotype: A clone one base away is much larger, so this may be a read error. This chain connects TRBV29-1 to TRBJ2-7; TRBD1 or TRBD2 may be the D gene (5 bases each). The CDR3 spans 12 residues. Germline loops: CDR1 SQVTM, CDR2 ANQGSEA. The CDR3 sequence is CSVERDGDEQCF. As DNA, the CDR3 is TGCAGCGTTGAACGGGACGGGGACGAGCAGTGCTTC.

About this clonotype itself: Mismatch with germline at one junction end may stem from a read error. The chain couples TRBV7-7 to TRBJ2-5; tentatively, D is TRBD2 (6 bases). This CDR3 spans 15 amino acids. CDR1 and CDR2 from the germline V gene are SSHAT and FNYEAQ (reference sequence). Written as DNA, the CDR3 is TGTGCTAGCAGCTTGGAAGGGACTGGCACTGAGACCCAGTACTTC. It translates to CASSLEGTGTETQYF.

The CDR3 bases are TGTGCCAGCAGTTTATCCTACGGGGTTTGGAGCAATCAGCCCCAGCATTTT. Its translation is CASSLSYGVWSNQPQHF. The V call is TRBV27, the J call TRBJ1-5; D not resolved. In germline, CDR1 is MNHEY, CDR2 SMNVEV (reference sequence). Trimming cost V 0 bases and J 1 base, with 13 bases left between them. The CDR3 has 17 residues.

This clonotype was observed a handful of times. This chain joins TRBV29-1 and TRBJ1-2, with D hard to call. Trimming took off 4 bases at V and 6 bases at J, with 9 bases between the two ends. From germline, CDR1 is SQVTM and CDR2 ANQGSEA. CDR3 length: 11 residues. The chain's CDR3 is CSVGSRDGYTF. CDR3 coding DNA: TGCAGCGTTGGATCGCGGGATGGCTACACCTTC.

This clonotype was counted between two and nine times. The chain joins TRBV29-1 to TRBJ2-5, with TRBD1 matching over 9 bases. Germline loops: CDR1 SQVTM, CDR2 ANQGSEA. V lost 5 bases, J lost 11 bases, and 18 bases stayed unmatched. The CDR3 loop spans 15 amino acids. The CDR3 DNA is TGCAGCGTTCTCGGGGACAGGGCCTTCTACAATGAGCAGTACTTC. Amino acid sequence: CSVLGDRAFYNEQYF.

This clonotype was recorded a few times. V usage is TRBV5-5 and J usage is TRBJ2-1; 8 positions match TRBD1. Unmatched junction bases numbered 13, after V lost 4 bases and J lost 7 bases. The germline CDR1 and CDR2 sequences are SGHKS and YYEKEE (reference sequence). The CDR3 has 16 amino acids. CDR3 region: CASSTDRAVEINEQFF. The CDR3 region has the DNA TGTGCCAGCAGCACGGACAGGGCCGTGGAGATTAATGAGCAGTTCTTC.

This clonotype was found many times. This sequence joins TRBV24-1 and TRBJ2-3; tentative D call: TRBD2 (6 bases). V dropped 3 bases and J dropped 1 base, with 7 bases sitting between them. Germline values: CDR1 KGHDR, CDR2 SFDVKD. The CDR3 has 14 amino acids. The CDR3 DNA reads TGTGCCACCAGTGATCGCGGGGGCACAGATACGCAGTATTTT. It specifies CATSDRGGTDTQYF.

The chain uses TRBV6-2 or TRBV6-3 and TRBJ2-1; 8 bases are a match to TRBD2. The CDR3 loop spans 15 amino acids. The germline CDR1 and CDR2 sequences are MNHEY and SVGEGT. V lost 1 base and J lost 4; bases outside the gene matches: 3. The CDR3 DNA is TGTGCCAGCAGTTACTTGGGACTAGGATACAATGAGCAGTTCTTC. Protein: CASSYLGLGYNEQFF.

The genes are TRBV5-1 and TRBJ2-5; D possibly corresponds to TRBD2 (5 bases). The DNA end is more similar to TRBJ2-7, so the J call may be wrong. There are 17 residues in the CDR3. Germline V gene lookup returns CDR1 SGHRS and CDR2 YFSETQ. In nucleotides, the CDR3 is TGCGCCAGCAGCCCTCAGCCAAGGACTGCACAGCCCTACGAGCAGTACTTC. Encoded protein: CASSPQPRTAQPYEQYF.

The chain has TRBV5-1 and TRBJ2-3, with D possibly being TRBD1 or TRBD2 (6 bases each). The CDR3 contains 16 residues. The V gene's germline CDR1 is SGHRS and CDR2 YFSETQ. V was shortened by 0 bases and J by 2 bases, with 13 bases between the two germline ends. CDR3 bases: TGCGCCAGCAGCTTGGATGGGGGGCCGTACACAGATACGCAGTATTTT. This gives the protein CASSLDGGPYTDTQYF. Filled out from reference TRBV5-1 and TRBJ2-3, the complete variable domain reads KAGVTQTPRYLIKTRGQQVTLSCSPISGHRSVSWYQQTPGQGLQFLFEYFSETQRNKGNFPGRFSGRQFSNSRSEMNVSTLELGDSALYLCASSLDGGPYTDTQYFGPGTRLTVL.